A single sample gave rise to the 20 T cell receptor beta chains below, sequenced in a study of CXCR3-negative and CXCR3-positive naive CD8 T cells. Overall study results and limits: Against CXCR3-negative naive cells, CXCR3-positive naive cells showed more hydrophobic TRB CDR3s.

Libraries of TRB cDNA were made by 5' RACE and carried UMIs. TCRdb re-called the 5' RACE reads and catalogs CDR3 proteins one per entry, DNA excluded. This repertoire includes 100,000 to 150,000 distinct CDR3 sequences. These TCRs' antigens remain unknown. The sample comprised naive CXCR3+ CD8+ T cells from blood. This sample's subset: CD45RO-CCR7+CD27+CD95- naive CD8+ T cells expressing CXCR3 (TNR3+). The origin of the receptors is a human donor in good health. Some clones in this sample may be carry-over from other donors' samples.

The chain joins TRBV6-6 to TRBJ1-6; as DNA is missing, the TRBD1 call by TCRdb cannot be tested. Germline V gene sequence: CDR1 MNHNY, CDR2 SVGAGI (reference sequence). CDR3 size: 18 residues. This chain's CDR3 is CASSYPSRDSSYNSPLHF.

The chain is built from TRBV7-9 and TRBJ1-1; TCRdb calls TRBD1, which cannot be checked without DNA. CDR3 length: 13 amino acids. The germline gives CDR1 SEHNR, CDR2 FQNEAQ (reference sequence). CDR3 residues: CASSGRMNTEAFF.

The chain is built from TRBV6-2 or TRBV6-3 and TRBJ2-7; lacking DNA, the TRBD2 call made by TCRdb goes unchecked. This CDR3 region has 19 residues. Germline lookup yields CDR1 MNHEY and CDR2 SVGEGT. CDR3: CASSHWGPGETSTPYEQYF.

This CDR3 reads CASSLIAGKTGELFF. The chain joins TRBV5-4 to TRBJ2-2; TCRdb picks TRBD2, but there is no DNA to check that call. Germline CDR1 SGHNT, CDR2 YYREEE (reference sequence). The CDR3 loop spans 15 amino acids.

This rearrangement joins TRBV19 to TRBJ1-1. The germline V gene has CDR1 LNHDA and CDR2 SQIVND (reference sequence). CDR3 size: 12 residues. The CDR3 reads CASSSHGTEAFF.

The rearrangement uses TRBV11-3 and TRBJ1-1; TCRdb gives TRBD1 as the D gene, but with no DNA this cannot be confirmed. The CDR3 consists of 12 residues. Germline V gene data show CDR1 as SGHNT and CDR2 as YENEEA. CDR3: CASNGQYTEAFF.

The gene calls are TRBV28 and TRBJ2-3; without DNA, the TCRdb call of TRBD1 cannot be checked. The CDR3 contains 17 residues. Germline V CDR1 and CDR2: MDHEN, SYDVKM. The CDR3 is CAGSSPSLGTGTDTQYF.

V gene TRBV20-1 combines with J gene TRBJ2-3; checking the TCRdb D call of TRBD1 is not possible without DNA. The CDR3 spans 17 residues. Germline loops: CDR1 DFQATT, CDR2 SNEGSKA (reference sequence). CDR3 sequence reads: CSARVWGPSARIDTQYF.

The CDR3 sequence is CSVLGEIVNEQFF. The rearrangement uses TRBV29-1 and TRBJ2-1; as DNA is missing, the TRBD1 call by TCRdb cannot be tested. Germline lookup yields CDR1 SQVTM and CDR2 ANQGSEA. CDR3 length: 13 residues.

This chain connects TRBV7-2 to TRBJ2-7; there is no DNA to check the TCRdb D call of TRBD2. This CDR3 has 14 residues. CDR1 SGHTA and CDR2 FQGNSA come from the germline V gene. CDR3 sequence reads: CASSLVSLSSEQYF. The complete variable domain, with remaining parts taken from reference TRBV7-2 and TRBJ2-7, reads GAGVSQSPSNKVTEKGKDVELRCDPISGHTALYWYRQSLGQGLEFLIYFQGNSAPDKSGLPSDRFSAERTGGSVSTLTIQRTQQEDSAVYLCASSLVSLSSEQYFGPGTRLTVT.

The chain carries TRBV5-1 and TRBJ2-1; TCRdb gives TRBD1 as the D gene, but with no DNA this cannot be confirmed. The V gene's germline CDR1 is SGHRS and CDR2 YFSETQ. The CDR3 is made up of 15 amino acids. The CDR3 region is CASSFRGDDYNEQFF. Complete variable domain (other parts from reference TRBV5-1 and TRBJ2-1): KAGVTQTPRYLIKTRGQQVTLSCSPISGHRSVSWYQQTPGQGLQFLFEYFSETQRNKGNFPGRFSGRQFSNSRSEMNVSTLELGDSALYLCASSFRGDDYNEQFFGPGTRLTVL.

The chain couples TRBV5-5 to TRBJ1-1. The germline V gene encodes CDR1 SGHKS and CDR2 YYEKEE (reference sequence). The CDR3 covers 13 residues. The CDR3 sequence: CASSLASNYEAFF.

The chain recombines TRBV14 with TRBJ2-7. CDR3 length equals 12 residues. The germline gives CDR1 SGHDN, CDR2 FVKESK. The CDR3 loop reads CASSQYFSEQYF. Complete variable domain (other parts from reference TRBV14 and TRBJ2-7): EAGVTQFPSHSVIEKGQTVTLRCDPISGHDNLYWYRRVMGKEIKFLLHFVKESKQDESGMPNNRFLAERTGGTYSTLKVQPAELEDSGVYFCASSQYFSEQYFGPGTRLTVT.

The CDR3 protein is CASSQDGEGHLSYEQYF. The chain has TRBV4-2 and TRBJ2-7; TCRdb lists TRBD1, though no DNA is available to test this call. Germline CDR1 is LGHNA and CDR2 is YNFKEQ. The CDR3 totals 17 residues.

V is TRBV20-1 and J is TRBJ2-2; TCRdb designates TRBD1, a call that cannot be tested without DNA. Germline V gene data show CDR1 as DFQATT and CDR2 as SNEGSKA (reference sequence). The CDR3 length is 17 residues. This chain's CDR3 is CSARDPRQGLLTGELFF.

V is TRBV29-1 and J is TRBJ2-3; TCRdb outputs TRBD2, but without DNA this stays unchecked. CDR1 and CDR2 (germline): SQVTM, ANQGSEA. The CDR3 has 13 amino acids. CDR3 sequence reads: CSVDSGGIDTQYF.

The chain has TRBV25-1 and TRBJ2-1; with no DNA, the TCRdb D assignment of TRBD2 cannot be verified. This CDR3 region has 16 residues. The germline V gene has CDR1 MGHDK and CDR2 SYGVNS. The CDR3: CASSEYQRGRYNEQFF.

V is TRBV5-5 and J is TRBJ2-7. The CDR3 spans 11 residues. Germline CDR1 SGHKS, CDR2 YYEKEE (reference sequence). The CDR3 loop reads CASSLAREQYF.

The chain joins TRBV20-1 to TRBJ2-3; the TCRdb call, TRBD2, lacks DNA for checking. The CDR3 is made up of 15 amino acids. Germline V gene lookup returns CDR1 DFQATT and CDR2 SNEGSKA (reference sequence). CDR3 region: CSARDRASGDYTQYF.

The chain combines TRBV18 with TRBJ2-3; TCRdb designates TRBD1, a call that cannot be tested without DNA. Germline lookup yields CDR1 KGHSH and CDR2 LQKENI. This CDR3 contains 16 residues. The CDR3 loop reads CASSHEDTPGGDTQYF.